Listed below are T cell receptor beta chains from one sample, sequenced in a study of blood T cells in healthy people across ages. TCRdb fed the 5' RACE reads into MiXCR, producing one record per CDR3 protein. Seen here are approximately 800,000 distinct CDR3 sequences, 58% observed once, and the top ten hold roughly 22%. The sample was blood. These receptors all come from a man aged 30 to 39 in good health. Each CDR3 is given with its conserved first and last residue. D genes are given only for firm matches. Clone size is stated in some rows and not others, as once, few, many or a class when expanded.

>-|TRBV9|-|TRBJ1-2
CASSPAHSSGHTF
TGTGCCAGCAGCCCTGCCCACTCATCGGGCCACACCTTC
>-|TRBV7-2|-|TRBJ2-1
CASSLATALGNEQFF
TGTGCCAGCAGCTTAGCCACAGCCCTAGGAAATGAGCAGTTCTTC
>-|TRBV19|-|TRBJ1-1
CASRQGRWEAFF
TGTGCCAGTAGACAAGGTCGGTGGGAAGCTTTCTTT
>-|TRBV7-6|once|TRBJ1-1
CASSLALGLSTEAFF
TGTGCCAGCAGCTTAGCTTTAGGGTTAAGTACTGAAGCTTTCTTT
>-|TRBV30|-|TRBJ1-5
CAWSKQGYNQPQHF
TGTGCCTGGAGTAAACAGGGTTACAATCAGCCCCAGCATTTT
>-|TRBV20-1|few|TRBJ2-3
CSARRSRDPTDTQYF
TGCAGTGCTAGACGATCCCGGGACCCCACAGATACGCAGTATTTT
>TRBD1|TRBV7-2|-|TRBJ2-5
CASRLQGVTQYF
TGTGCCAGCAGACTCCAGGGGGTGACCCAGTACTTC
>-|TRBV30|-|TRBJ2-1
CAWSATGRGEQFF
TGTGCCTGGAGTGCAACCGGCAGGGGTGAGCAGTTCTTC
>-|TRBV2|-|TRBJ2-5
CASSGLDRSETQYF
TGTGCCAGCAGTGGTCTAGATAGGAGCGAGACCCAGTACTTC
>-|TRBV10-3|-|TRBJ2-5
CAISESIETQYF
TGTGCCATCAGTGAGTCGATAGAGACCCAGTACTTC
>-|TRBV25-1|-|TRBJ1-2
CASSEGPGGYTF
TGTGCCAGCAGTGAGGGCCCGGGGGGCTACACCTTC
>-|TRBV5-1|-|TRBJ2-3
CASSLARGMGTDTQYF
TGCGCCAGCAGCTTGGCACGCGGGATGGGCACAGATACGCAGTATTTT
>-|TRBV28|few|TRBJ2-3
CASSPTGTFRHTQYF
TGTGCCAGCAGTCCAACCGGGACTTTTAGGCATACGCAGTATTTT
>TRBD2|TRBV7-2|-|TRBJ2-7
CASTGRAGNYEQYF
TGTGCCAGCACCGGACGAGCGGGAAACTACGAGCAGTACTTC
>TRBD2|TRBV10-3|-|TRBJ2-1
CAIRGTSGSYYNEQFF
TGTGCCATCAGGGGGACTAGCGGGAGCTACTACAATGAGCAGTTCTTC
>-|TRBV7-9|few|TRBJ2-4
CASSSRARGIQYF
TGTGCCAGCAGCTCACGAGCTCGGGGCATTCAGTACTTC
>TRBD2|TRBV20-1|-|TRBJ2-7
CSARTGLADYEQYF
TGCAGTGCTAGAACGGGACTAGCGGACTACGAGCAGTACTTC
>TRBD1|TRBV28|-|TRBJ1-2
CASSLTRQGGNYGYTF
TGTGCCAGCAGTTTAACCCGACAGGGGGGTAACTATGGCTACACCTTC
>-|TRBV6-2/TRBV6-3|-|TRBJ1-5
CASSYSKEGVRRQPQHF
TGTGCCAGCAGTTACTCGAAAGAGGGAGTCCGTCGTCAGCCCCAGCATTTT
>TRBD1|TRBV7-9|-|TRBJ1-2
CASSSGDRPLYGYTF
TGTGCCAGCAGCTCAGGGGACAGACCCCTCTATGGCTACACCTTC